Following are 8 T cell receptor beta chains from one sample sequenced in a study of T cell responses to AZD1222 COVID-19 vaccine. TCRdb keeps only in-frame clones here, not all; method: immunoSEQ multiplex PCR. The repertoire holds about 210,000 clones, almost 95% seen once, with less than 1.5% in the top ten. Sequencing used peripheral blood, obtained on day 0 of AZD1222 vaccination. The receptors were sampled from an adult in good health.

The genes are TRBV6-6 and TRBJ2-2, with 9 bases lining up with TRBD1. CDR3 size: 17 residues. V lost 5 bases to trimming and J lost 0 bases; unmatched junction nucleotides: 7. Germline V gives CDR1 MNHNY, CDR2 SVGAGI (reference sequence). For the CDR3, the DNA is TGTGCCAGCAGTCTTCCAACAGGGGGCCCGAACACCGGGGAGCTGTTTTTT. This sequence encodes CASSLPTGGPNTGELFF.

This rearrangement joins TRBV19 to TRBJ1-1; 8 positions match TRBD1. V was pared by 4 bases and J by 2 bases, with 9 bases of the junction left unmatched. The CDR3 runs 16 residues. In germline, CDR1 is LNHDA, CDR2 SQIVND (reference sequence). DNA for the CDR3: TGTGCCAGTAGTAGTCCCGGGACAGGCGTTAACACTGAAGCTTTCTTT. Protein sequence: CASSSPGTGVNTEAFF.

This chain connects TRBV5-6 to TRBJ1-5, with D uncertain. Germline V gene data show CDR1 as SGHDT and CDR2 as YYEEEE. V lost 2 bases, J lost 7 bases, and 7 bases lay in between. The CDR3 loop spans 12 amino acids. The CDR3 bases are TGTGCCAGCAGCTTTTGGAAGCAGCCCCAGCATTTT. This sequence encodes CASSFWKQPQHF.

Written as DNA, the CDR3 is TGTGCCAGCAGCTTGGCGGGAGGATATGGCTACACCTTC. It is translated as CASSLAGGYGYTF. This chain joins TRBV11-3 and TRBJ1-2; D not certain. Trimming took 3 bases from V and 5 from J, leaving 10 bases between them. CDR1 is SGHNT and CDR2 is YENEEA in the germline V gene. The CDR3 covers 13 residues.

The V gene is TRBV6-5, the J gene TRBJ1-2; D is possibly TRBD1 (6 bases). The CDR3 runs 15 residues. Germline V gene sequence: CDR1 MNHEY, CDR2 SVGAGI. Trimming took 6 bases from V and 2 from J, leaving 16 bases between them. The CDR3 DNA sequence: TGTGCCAGCAGACTTTACAGACAGGAGAACTATGGCTACACCTTC. Translation gives CASRLYRQENYGYTF.

The gene calls are TRBV7-9 and TRBJ1-4; D not resolved. Germline V gene sequence: CDR1 SEHNR, CDR2 FQNEAQ (reference sequence). The CDR3 totals 16 residues. Trimming removed 0 bases at V and 4 bases at J, with 12 bases between. CDR3 nucleotides: TGTGCCAGCAGCTTAGCGCTGCATCGGGGTAATGAAAAACTGTTTTTT. Translated: CASSLALHRGNEKLFF.

V is TRBV19 and J is TRBJ1-2; 9 positions agree with TRBD1. CDR1 and CDR2 (germline): LNHDA, SQIVND (reference sequence). V was pared by 5 bases and J by 4 bases, with 8 bases of the junction left unmatched. This CDR3 has 15 amino acids. The CDR3 nucleotides read TGTGCCAGTAGTGGGACAGGGAGGTTTTCCTATGGCTACACCTTC. It translates to CASSGTGRFSYGYTF.

The V call is TRBV3-1 (or the pseudogene TRBV3-2), the J call TRBJ2-1; 7 bases are shared with TRBD2. The CDR3 has 14 residues. Per the germline V gene, CDR1 is LGHDT and CDR2 is YNNKEL (reference sequence). J was trimmed by 4 bases and V by 1 base; bases with no gene match: 1. Here the CDR3 reads CASSQAGGYNEQFF. Written as DNA, the CDR3 is TGTGCCAGCAGCCAAGCGGGGGGATACAATGAGCAGTTCTTC.